The 13 T cell receptor beta chains reported below all come from one sample, sequenced in a study of CD8+ T cells in alopecia areata. As the sequencing template, cDNA was produced by extracting RNA and reverse transcribing it. Using immunoSEQ multiplex PCR, the repertoire was profiled, and TCRdb retains in-frame clones only, with some absent. The sample lists 75,000 to 100,000 clones, about 45% occurring once. Sequencing was carried out using CD4+ T cells sorted from blood. The origin of the receptors is a human donor with alopecia areata.

There are a few counts of this clone. For the CDR3, the DNA is TGTGCCAGCAGAACCGGGAGCTCCTATAATTCACCCCTCCACTTT. Translating gives CASRTGSSYNSPLHF. J is TRBJ1-6 and V is TRBV28, with D unresolved. CDR3 length equals 15 residues. The V end was cut by 6 bases, the J end by 0 bases, with 9 bases between. Germline assignment: CDR1 MDHEN and CDR2 SYDVKM.

The chain is built from TRBV29-1 and TRBJ1-2, with TRBD1 matching over 7 bases. The CDR3 runs 14 residues. Germline CDR1 is SQVTM and CDR2 is ANQGSEA. V was clipped by 4 bases and J by 4 bases; unmatched bases: 9. The CDR3 DNA is TGCAGCGTTGTCTCCCAGGGGGGATCCTATGGCTACACCTTC. Protein product: CSVVSQGGSYGYTF.

This clone occurred a few times. The V and J genes are TRBV28 and TRBJ2-7; 10 bases fit TRBD1. The CDR3 contains 15 residues. J gave up 6 bases and V 5 bases, and 10 bases lay outside the gene matches. The germline V gene has CDR1 MDHEN and CDR2 SYDVKM. The CDR3 here is CASSALGQGTSEQYF. DNA for the CDR3: TGTGCCAGCAGTGCCCTGGGACAGGGGACCTCCGAGCAGTACTTC.

This clone was seen a single time. The chain has TRBV6-1 and TRBJ2-2; D is ambiguous. Germline V gene sequence: CDR1 MNHNS, CDR2 SASEGT. V lost 2 bases to trimming and J lost 5 bases, with 6 bases between them. The CDR3 has 13 amino acids. CDR3 sequence: CASSERRTGELFF. The DNA of the CDR3 is TGTGCCAGCAGTGAACGGCGTACCGGGGAGCTGTTTTTT.

The rearrangement links TRBV9 to TRBJ2-4, with D hard to call. V was trimmed by 1 base and J by 5 bases, leaving 16 bases between them. The germline V gene has CDR1 SGDLS and CDR2 YYNGEE. The CDR3 has 16 amino acids. The CDR3 reads CASSVHGVGSENIQYF. The CDR3 DNA is TGTGCCAGCAGCGTACATGGCGTCGGTTCGGAAAACATTCAGTACTTC.

This clone was observed a handful of times. This sample includes further DNA sequences coding for the same CDR3. The V and J genes are TRBV29-1 and TRBJ1-1, with a possible D match to TRBD1 (5 bases). The germline CDR1 and CDR2 sequences are SQVTM and ANQGSEA. This CDR3 region has 12 residues. The V gene lost 2 bases and the J gene lost 1 base, with 5 bases spanning the gap. CDR3 nucleotides: TGCAGCGTTGAAACAGGGAACACTGAAGCTTTCTTT. Encoded protein: CSVETGNTEAFF.

This clone was found a few times. V and J are TRBV5-5 and TRBJ1-1; TRBD1 aligns across 7 bases. This CDR3 spans 18 amino acids. The ends lost 4 bases at V and 0 bases at J; junction bases unmatched: 15. In germline, CDR1 is SGHKS, CDR2 YYEKEE (reference sequence). CDR3 sequence reads: CASSPLRTGPDMNTEAFF. The DNA of the CDR3 is TGTGCCAGCAGCCCGTTAAGGACAGGTCCGGATATGAACACTGAAGCTTTCTTT.

This clone was seen a few times. The chain links TRBV5-1 to TRBJ2-5, with D unclear. V dropped 2 bases and J dropped 1 base, with 9 bases sitting between them. The CDR3 contains 14 residues. Germline V lookup: CDR1 SGHRS, CDR2 YFSETQ. CDR3 DNA: TGCGCCAGCAGCTTAGGAGAACGCCAAGAGACCCAGTACTTC. It specifies CASSLGERQETQYF.

The chain couples TRBV5-1 to TRBJ1-2, with D hard to call. The CDR3 length is 13 residues. CDR1 is SGHRS and CDR2 is YFSETQ in the germline V gene. Deletions cut 4 bases from V and 3 bases from J, with 10 bases between. The CDR3 region is CASSLGVDYGYTF. CDR3 DNA sequence: TGCGCCAGCAGCCTCGGAGTGGACTATGGCTACACCTTC.

The chain joins TRBV20-1 to TRBJ2-5; unclear D gene. CDR3 size: 11 residues. Germline CDR1 is DFQATT and CDR2 is SNEGSKA (reference sequence). Trimming removed 0 bases from V and 9 bases from J, with 8 bases in between. This CDR3 reads CSARDMQSQYF. As DNA, the CDR3 is TGCAGTGCTAGAGATATGCAGTCCCAGTACTTC.

This clone has just a few counts. The V call is TRBV29-1, the J call TRBJ2-3, with 7 bases lining up with TRBD2. Germline CDR1 and CDR2: SQVTM and ANQGSEA. The CDR3 consists of 14 residues. Trimming took 7 bases from V and 2 from J; bases not matched to a gene: 9. The CDR3 region is CSAPGGLNTDTQYF. CDR3 in DNA: TGCAGCGCCCCGGGGGGACTCAACACAGATACGCAGTATTTT.

This clone showed up just once. The V gene is TRBV30, the J gene TRBJ2-1; 8 positions match TRBD2. V trimming: 2 bases; J trimming: 4 bases; junction bases outside the gene matches: 4. Germline V gives CDR1 GTSNPN, CDR2 SVGIG (reference sequence). The CDR3 has 14 amino acids. The DNA for the CDR3 is TGTGCCTGGAGTCGGTTAGCGGGATACAATGAGCAGTTCTTC. It translates to CAWSRLAGYNEQFF.

The V and J genes are TRBV29-1 and TRBJ2-4, with 10 bases that match TRBD1. CDR3 length: 15 amino acids. CDR1 SQVTM and CDR2 ANQGSEA come from the germline V gene. J gave up 9 bases and V 5 bases, and 13 bases lay outside the gene matches. The CDR3 nucleotides read TGCAGCGTTTCGATCCTGACAGGGGGCTTCTTCATTCAGTACTTC. Amino acid sequence: CSVSILTGGFFIQYF.